A single TCR beta chain is shown here with its context. Its recognized antigen is unknown. The input lacks base qualities; no much larger clone sits a single base away. These data belong to a study of T cell responses to AZD1222 COVID-19 vaccine (dated by TCRdb to the early 2020s). About the investigation overall: A total of about 250 trial participants underwent TCR sequencing, of whom nearly 210 had received two doses of AZD1222 and about 26 had received two doses of the MenACWY control vaccine. Enrollment into the trials was organized by age into subgroups of 18-55, 56-69 and 70-plus years, and those subgroups contained roughly 150, 30 and 60 TCR-sequenced participants, respectively. Study-level results and caveats: Conclusions about previously exposed vaccinees are limited, since just a handful of AZD1222 recipients were seropositive for SARS-CoV-2 at baseline. Vaccine-associated CD4 TCRs spanned the whole spike protein, with dominant responses in regions 160-218 and 743-854. Because no day 14 peak-response samples were available, repertoires were characterized only after the peak T cell response. Nearly half of unique spike-specific TCRs reportedly recognized epitopes outside regions mutated in the B.1.351 and B.1.1.7 variants. Participants were mostly white British, with more females than males. The authors suggested clonal diversity may have been underestimated. Spike-specific TCR breadth and depth rose significantly after two AZD1222 doses compared with day 0 and with MenACWY recipients. In the small 56-69-year group, the increase in depth fell short of significance, most likely because of low power.

The time point label here, explained by the study, means: about 28 days (+/-7) after the second vaccine dose. AZD1222 recipients with second doses at about 4 weeks or about 12 weeks were pooled, because spike-specific TCR depth and breadth did not differ between schedules. Samples from vaccinated people were obtained from the UK trials COV001 and COV002, which included a single-blind randomized controlled phase 2/3 trial of AZD1222 (ChAdOx1 nCoV-19) in healthy adults. For TCRbeta chain sequencing, PBMC samples were collected from trial participants at day 0 and at day 28 after the second dose. Trimming removed 3 bases from V and 2 bases from J, leaving 14 bases between the germline ends. The germline V gene encodes CDR1 GTSNPN and CDR2 SVGIG (reference sequence). The CDR3 runs 16 residues from the cysteine to the phenylalanine. The CDR3 DNA has 48 bases and is translated from base 1. The CDR3 regions of human TCRbeta chains were analyzed by immunosequencing. The original methods were these. Repertoire TCRs were checked for matches against a reference library of SARS-CoV-2-specific TCRs that had been generated using the MIRA antigen-specificity platform. Breadth meant the fraction of unique TCRs that were SARS-CoV-2-associated, whereas depth meant the fraction of total T cells that were SARS-CoV-2-associated. Using the MIRA data, every spike-specific TCR was mapped to the spike region that the TCR reacted to and assigned to either a CD4 or a CD8 class. Log10-transformed breadth and depth values were compared by one-way ANOVA with Sidak's multiple comparisons tests. Drawn from immuneACCESS, this table holds only the in-frame rearrangements with V and J called that TCRdb kept. Clones are partly lost; checked studies trace under half to an unresolved V gene and leave the rest unexplained. V and J calls and clone size come straight from that table; D and trimming were deduced from the DNA. This sample holds about 120,000 clones; 86% were observed only once. The ten biggest clones cover over 2.5% of the sample.

This sample comprised peripheral blood, obtained 28 days after the second AZD1222 dose. This clonotype was sampled from an adult who received the AZD1222 COVID-19 vaccine. The sequence is built from TRBV30 and TRBJ1-6; a confident D gene designation cannot be given. The nucleotide sequence is given as TGTGCCTGGAGCGGAGGGATTACGACCTATAATTCACCCCTCCACTTT. The resulting protein is CAWSGGITTYNSPLHF. Full variable domain (CDR3 extended with the reference TRBV30 and TRBJ1-6 proteins): SQTIHQWPATLVQPVGSPLSLECTVEGTSNPNLYWYRQAAGRGLQLLFYSVGIGQISSEVPQNLSASRPQDRQFILSSKKLLLSDSGFYLCAWSGGITTYNSPLHFGNGTRLTVT.